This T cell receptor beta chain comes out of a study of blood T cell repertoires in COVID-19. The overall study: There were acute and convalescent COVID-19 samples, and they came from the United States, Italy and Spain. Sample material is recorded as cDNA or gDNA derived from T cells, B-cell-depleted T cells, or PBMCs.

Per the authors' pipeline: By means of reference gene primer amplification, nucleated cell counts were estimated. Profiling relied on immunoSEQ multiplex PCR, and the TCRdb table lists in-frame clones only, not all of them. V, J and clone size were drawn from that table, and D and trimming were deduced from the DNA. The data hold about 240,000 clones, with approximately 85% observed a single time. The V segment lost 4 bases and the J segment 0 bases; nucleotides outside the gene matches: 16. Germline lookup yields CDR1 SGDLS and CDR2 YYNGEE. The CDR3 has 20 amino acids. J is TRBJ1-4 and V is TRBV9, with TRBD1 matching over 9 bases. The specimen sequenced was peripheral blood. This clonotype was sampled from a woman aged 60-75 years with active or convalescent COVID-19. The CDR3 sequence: CASSPSRTGEVRATNEKLFF. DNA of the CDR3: TGTGCCAGCAGCCCCAGCCGGACAGGGGAAGTCCGGGCAACTAATGAAAAACTGTTTTTT.